These 5 T cell receptor beta chains share one sample of origin, sequenced in a study of T cell responses to AZD1222 COVID-19 vaccine. Assay used: immunoSEQ multiplex PCR; TCRdb lists only in-frame clones, some missing. The top ten clones hold around 4.5% of a sample with about 160,000 clones, about 91% of them seen once. The sample was peripheral blood, taken on day 0 of MenACWY control vaccination. The receptor set was obtained from an adult in good health.

The table lists this clone with a few counts. The rearrangement joins TRBV28 to TRBJ2-3, with 8 bases identical to TRBD1. V shed 4 bases, J shed 6 bases, and the junction held 9 bases outside the gene matches. The CDR3 sequence is 15 residues long. The germline CDR1 and CDR2 sequences are MDHEN and SYDVKM. In DNA, the CDR3 is TGTGCCAGCAGTTCCCCCCGACGGACAGGGGATACGCAGTATTTT. Encoded protein: CASSSPRRTGDTQYF.

This chain connects TRBV19 to TRBJ1-3; TRBD1 aligns across 11 bases. J lost 4 bases, V lost 8 bases, and 10 bases had no gene match. The V gene's germline CDR1 is LNHDA and CDR2 SQIVND (reference sequence). CDR3 length equals 16 residues. The DNA of the CDR3 is TGTGCCAGTGGATTCCGCGGGACAGGGGGAGGAAACACCATATATTTT. It encodes CASGFRGTGGGNTIYF.

This chain joins TRBV19 and TRBJ2-1; 7 bases align to TRBD1. J was trimmed by 4 bases and V by 7 bases; bases with no gene match: 7. CDR1 is LNHDA, CDR2 SQIVND, per germline (reference sequence). The CDR3 extends over 14 amino acids. CDR3 in DNA: TGTGCCAGTAAGAAGGGGGCCGAGTACAATGAGCAGTTCTTC. The encoded protein is CASKKGAEYNEQFF.

The rearrangement joins TRBV7-2 to TRBJ2-5; no reliable D call. Germline V gives CDR1 SGHTA, CDR2 FQGNSA. There are 14 residues in the CDR3. The germline V and J ends were trimmed by 3 bases and 2 bases, with 10 bases remaining between them. This CDR3 is CASSFLGQQETQYF. The CDR3 DNA reads TGTGCCAGCAGCTTTCTCGGGCAGCAAGAGACCCAGTACTTC.

The chain has TRBV27 and TRBJ2-7; 7 nucleotides align to TRBD2. Looked up from germline, CDR1 is MNHEY and CDR2 is SMNVEV (reference sequence). The trim removed 5 bases at V and 0 bases at J, leaving 10 bases unmatched. The CDR3 runs 16 residues. The CDR3 sequence: CASSTETPSGSYEQYF. Here the CDR3 DNA reads TGTGCCAGCAGTACCGAAACCCCTAGCGGCTCCTACGAGCAGTACTTC.